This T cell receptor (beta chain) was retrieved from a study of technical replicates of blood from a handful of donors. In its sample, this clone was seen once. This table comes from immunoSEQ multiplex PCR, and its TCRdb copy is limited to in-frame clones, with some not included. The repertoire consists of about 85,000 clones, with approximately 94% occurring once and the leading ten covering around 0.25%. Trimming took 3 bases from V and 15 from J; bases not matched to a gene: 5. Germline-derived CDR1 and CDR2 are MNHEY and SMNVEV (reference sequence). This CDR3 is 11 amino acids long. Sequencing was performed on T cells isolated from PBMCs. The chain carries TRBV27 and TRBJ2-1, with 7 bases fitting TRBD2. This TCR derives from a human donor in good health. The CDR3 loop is CASSLGGSAFF. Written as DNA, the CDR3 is TGTGCCAGCAGTTTGGGAGGGTCGGCGTTCTTC.